The 13 T cell receptor beta chains in this list originate from one sample, sequenced in a study of T-cell memory formation after mild COVID-19. One entry per CDR3 protein results from TCRdb running MiXCR on the 5' RACE reads. Of about 560,000 distinct CDR3 sequences in the sample, roughly 21% were seen once. The source material was PBMCs or a T cell subset sorted from them (not recorded which). These receptors all stem from an adult woman who had mild COVID-19 (a few samples of this study predate the infection). Cell type and time point are not known.

The V call is TRBV7-3, the J call TRBJ2-1, with D hard to call. V lost 2 bases to trimming and J lost 4 bases, with 6 bases between them. The CDR3 runs to 13 residues. Germline loops: CDR1 SGHTA, CDR2 FQGTGA. The CDR3 protein is CASSLGYYNEQFF. The DNA of the CDR3 is TGTGCCAGCAGCTTAGGCTATTACAATGAGCAGTTCTTC.

The V call is TRBV18, the J call TRBJ1-6; D not resolved. V lost 3 bases to trimming and J lost 7 bases, with 4 bases between them. The CDR3 runs 12 residues. In germline, CDR1 is KGHSH, CDR2 LQKENI. CDR3 in DNA: TGTGCCAGCTCACCTCGAAATTCACCCCTCCACTTT. This sequence encodes CASSPRNSPLHF.

The chain has TRBV30 and TRBJ1-2, with 7 bases that match TRBD1. Germline trimming cut 0 bases from V and 4 bases from J; bases unmatched to any gene: 5. This CDR3 contains 14 residues. CDR1 and CDR2 from the germline V gene are GTSNPN and SVGIG (reference sequence). The CDR3 here is CAWSVGGQGYGYTF. CDR3 coding DNA: TGTGCCTGGAGTGTAGGGGGCCAGGGCTATGGCTACACCTTC.

This clonotype turned up a few times. This chain connects TRBV18 to TRBJ2-4; 7 nucleotides match TRBD2. J was trimmed by 5 bases and V by 3 bases; bases with no gene match: 7. The V gene's germline CDR1 is KGHSH and CDR2 LQKENI. The CDR3 totals 15 residues. This CDR3 is CASSPREGGQNIQYF. The CDR3 DNA reads as TGTGCCAGCTCACCGAGGGAGGGCGGCCAAAACATTCAGTACTTC.

This clonotype was found a few times. The chain couples TRBV24-1 to TRBJ1-2; D is unclear. With 4 bases removed from V and 3 bases from J, the gap between germline ends came to 11 bases. This CDR3 spans 14 amino acids. In germline, CDR1 is KGHDR, CDR2 SFDVKD. The CDR3 DNA is TGTGCCACCAGTGAAGATACAGCCGACTATGGCTACACCTTC. Protein sequence: CATSEDTADYGYTF.

The chain couples TRBV29-1 to TRBJ2-7, with D perhaps being TRBD1 or TRBD2 (6 bases each). V lost 7 bases to trimming and J lost 0 bases, with 13 bases between them. The CDR3 extends over 13 amino acids. Germline assignment: CDR1 SQVTM and CDR2 ANQGSEA. The CDR3 DNA is TGCAGCGGGGTAGGGGGGAGCTCCTACGAGCAGTACTTC. Amino acids: CSGVGGSSYEQYF.

This clonotype was counted at least ten times. This rearrangement joins TRBV7-9 to TRBJ2-1; 13 positions agree with TRBD2. V was pared by 4 bases and J by 6 bases, with 3 bases of the junction left unmatched. Germline assignment: CDR1 SEHNR and CDR2 FQNEAQ (reference sequence). The CDR3 has 15 amino acids. The CDR3 loop is CASSSGTSGANEQFF. The CDR3 region has the DNA TGTGCCAGCAGCTCCGGGACTAGCGGGGCCAATGAGCAGTTCTTC.

The chain recombines TRBV27 with TRBJ2-7; no clear D. The germline V gene has CDR1 MNHEY and CDR2 SMNVEV (reference sequence). V was shortened by 0 bases and J by 6 bases, with 12 bases between the two germline ends. CDR3 size: 14 residues. This CDR3 reads CASSLSVSVGEQYF. The CDR3 region has the DNA TGTGCCAGCAGTTTATCAGTATCGGTAGGCGAGCAGTACTTC.

A few counts support this clonotype. The rearrangement joins TRBV3-1 to TRBJ2-1; TRBD2 might be the D (6 bases). Germline CDR1 is LGHDT and CDR2 is YNNKEL (reference sequence). V lost 0 bases to trimming and J lost 13 bases, with 13 bases between them. This CDR3 has 13 residues. Here the CDR3 reads CASSQDLTSTQFF. CDR3 bases: TGTGCCAGCAGCCAAGATCTCACTAGCACCCAGTTCTTC.

A few counts support this clonotype. This chain links TRBV5-1 with TRBJ1-1, with D unclear. Germline CDR1 and CDR2: SGHRS and YFSETQ. V lost 4 bases and J lost 1, with 11 bases in between. The CDR3 extends over 14 amino acids. The CDR3 sequence: CASSPELGNTEAFF. CDR3 in DNA: TGCGCCAGCAGCCCGGAATTGGGGAACACTGAAGCTTTCTTT.

V usage is TRBV18 and J usage is TRBJ2-5, with D possibly called TRBD1 or TRBD2 (5 bases each). The length of the CDR3 is 16 residues. Germline V CDR1 and CDR2: KGHSH, LQKENI. The germline V and J ends were trimmed by 2 bases and 5 bases, with 18 bases remaining between them. The CDR3 spells CASSPGYGTSQETQYF. CDR3 nucleotides: TGTGCCAGCTCACCAGGGTACGGGACGTCGCAGGAGACCCAGTACTTC.

The chain employs TRBV6-5 and TRBJ2-7; 11 bases fit TRBD2. CDR1 is MNHEY, CDR2 SVGAGI, per germline. The CDR3 has 16 residues. V shed 5 bases, J shed 1 base, and the junction held 7 bases outside the gene matches. DNA of the CDR3: TGTGCCAGCAGTCATTTAGCGGGAGGGCGATCCTACGAGCAGTACTTC. It specifies CASSHLAGGRSYEQYF.

The rearrangement links TRBV5-1 to TRBJ1-2; D possibly corresponds to TRBD1 (6 bases). The CDR3 is 15 residues long. Germline V CDR1 and CDR2: SGHRS, YFSETQ. Trimming removed 0 bases at V and 4 bases at J, with 13 bases between. The CDR3 DNA reads TGCGCCAGCAGCTTGGGACAGGACGGGGGCTATGGCTACACCTTC. This encodes CASSLGQDGGYGYTF.